The clone carrying this TCR beta chain was seen once. The antigen remains undetermined. Germline-derived CDR1 and CDR2 are MNHEY and SMNVEV (reference sequence). The CDR3 is 14 residues long. Losses at the gene ends were 6 bases for V and 2 bases for J; bases not matched to a gene: 3. The data were taken from a study of OX40 agonist ivuxolimab in advanced cancers. As for the study in general: Ivuxolimab was administered intravenously to patients at 0.01 to 10 mg/kg every 2 weeks. Study-level findings and limits: At 0.1 to 3.0 mg/kg and by week 6, CD4+ and CD8+ T cells in the blood had expanded clonally.

The assay was immunoSEQ multiplex PCR, and TCRdb's table has in-frame clones only and misses some. The data contain around 15,000 clones, over 75% of them singletons. V gene TRBV27 combines with J gene TRBJ2-7, with 11 bases identical to TRBD2. Sequences were derived from CD4+ or CD8+ T cells sorted from blood, sampled in a trial of the OX40 agonist ivuxolimab. The clonotype was recovered from an adult with an advanced solid tumor such as melanoma, head and neck, liver or kidney cancer. The CDR3 loop is CASSSGLAAYEQYF. The CDR3 nucleotides are TGTGCCAGCAGCTCGGGACTAGCGGCCTACGAGCAGTACTTC.